Given below is one T cell receptor (beta chain) in context. Original handling: Amplification from reference gene primers served as the basis for estimated nucleated cell counts. Some clones are missing from TCRdb's copy, which holds only in-frame ones; the method was immunoSEQ multiplex PCR. V and J calls and clone size come straight from that table; D and trimming were deduced from the DNA. Found here are around 300,000 clones, around 90% of them singletons; the top ten hold more than 0.95%. The data stem from a study of blood T cell repertoires in COVID-19. About the research overall: In each case, the material was cDNA or gDNA derived from T cells, B-cell-depleted T cells, or PBMCs.

Participant age was roughly 18 to 89 years, and participants resided in 24 US areas. Before being deemed recovered, Cohort 3 donors had two negative PCRs, clearance, or symptom resolution. Sequenced: PBMCs or T cells enriched from blood (not recorded which). This sequence originates from a woman under 40 who had recovered from COVID-19.

The DNA of the CDR3 is TGTGCCTGGAGTGTAGCGGTGGCGTGGGCTGAAGCTTTCTTT. It codes for CAWSVAVAWAEAFF. The rearrangement uses TRBV30 and TRBJ1-1; D uncertain. The V end lost 0 bases, the J end lost 6 bases, and 14 bases lay between the germline ends. The CDR3 spans 14 residues. Germline V gene sequence: CDR1 GTSNPN, CDR2 SVGIG (reference sequence).